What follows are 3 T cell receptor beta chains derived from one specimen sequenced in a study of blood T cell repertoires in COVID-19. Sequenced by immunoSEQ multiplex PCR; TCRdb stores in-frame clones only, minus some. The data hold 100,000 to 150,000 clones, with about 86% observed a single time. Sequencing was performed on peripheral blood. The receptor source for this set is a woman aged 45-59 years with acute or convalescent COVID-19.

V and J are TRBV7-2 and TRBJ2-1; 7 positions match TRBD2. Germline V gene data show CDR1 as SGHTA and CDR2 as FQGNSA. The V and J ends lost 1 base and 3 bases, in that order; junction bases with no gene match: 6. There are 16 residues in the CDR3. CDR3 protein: CASSLEAAGFYNEQFF. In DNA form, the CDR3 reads TGTGCCAGCAGCTTAGAGGCAGCGGGGTTCTACAATGAGCAGTTCTTC.

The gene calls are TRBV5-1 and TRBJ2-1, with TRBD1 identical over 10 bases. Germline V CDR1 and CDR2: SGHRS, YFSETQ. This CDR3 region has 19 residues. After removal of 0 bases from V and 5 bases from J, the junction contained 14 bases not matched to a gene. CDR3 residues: CASSLGLGFGTGEHNEQFF. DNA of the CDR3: TGCGCCAGCAGCTTGGGACTGGGATTTGGGACAGGGGAACACAATGAGCAGTTCTTC.

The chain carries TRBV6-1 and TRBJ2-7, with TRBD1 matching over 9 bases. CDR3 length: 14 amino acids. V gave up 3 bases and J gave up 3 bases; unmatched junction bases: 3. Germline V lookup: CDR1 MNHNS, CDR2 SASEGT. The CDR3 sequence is CASSDPGQGYEQYF. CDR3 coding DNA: TGTGCCAGCAGTGACCCGGGACAGGGCTACGAGCAGTACTTC.